Below, 23 T cell receptor beta chains from the same sample are listed, as sequenced in a study of CD8 T cells in ankylosing spondylitis (dated by TCRdb to about 2017). Overall study outcomes, separate from this receptor: A TCR beta motif made up of several highly homologous amino acid variants appeared to be characteristic of blood from ankylosing spondylitis patients.

Their specific antigens are unknown. Library method: 5' RACE. Instrument used: Illumina HiSeq 2500. Clones were called with MiXCR by TCRdb after fastp trimmed the public reads at Q25, and only in-frame beta chains were retained. Rows with a matching CDR3 protein are joined into one entry that keeps the most common DNA and genes. The sample has some 840,000 distinct CDR3 sequences on record, over 9.5% of them singletons. The top ten constitute less than 0.65% of the sample. The sample comprised blood, either unsorted or a sorted T cell fraction (not recorded which). The receptors were sampled from a male donor with ankylosing spondylitis.

The V call is TRBV7-3, the J call TRBJ2-2; TRBD1 matches 8 bases. Germline V gives CDR1 SGHTA, CDR2 FQGTGA. CDR3 length: 15 residues. V shed 5 bases and J 6 bases; nucleotides not matched to a gene: 8. CDR3 DNA: TGTGCCAGCAGCGACCGGACAGGGTCGTCCGGGGAGCTGTTTTTT. Translation gives CASSDRTGSSGELFF. Full variable domain (outside the CDR3, taken from reference TRBV7-3 and TRBJ2-2): GAGVSQTPSNKVTEKGKYVELRCDPISGHTALYWYRQSLGQGPEFLIYFQGTGAADDSGLPNDRFFAVRPEGSVSTLKIQRTERGDSAVYLCASSDRTGSSGELFFGEGSRLTVL.

In its sample, this clonotype was seen a few times. This rearrangement joins TRBV4-1 to TRBJ2-5, with TRBD1 matching 7 bases. Germline assignment: CDR1 MGHRA and CDR2 YSYEKL. V was clipped by 3 bases and J by 5 bases; unmatched bases: 9. The CDR3 has 15 amino acids. The CDR3 sequence: CASSQADRDRETQYF. The CDR3 DNA follows: TGCGCCAGCAGCCAGGCCGACAGGGATCGGGAGACCCAGTACTTC.

There are many counts of this clonotype. This rearrangement joins TRBV5-1 to TRBJ1-1; D is perhaps TRBD1 (6 bases). Trimming took off 2 bases at V and 1 base at J, with 12 bases between the two ends. The length of the CDR3 is 15 residues. Germline loops: CDR1 SGHRS, CDR2 YFSETQ. Here the CDR3 reads CASSFAPRGNTEAFF. The DNA for the CDR3 is TGCGCCAGCAGCTTCGCCCCCAGGGGGAACACTGAAGCTTTCTTT.

The chain joins TRBV30 to TRBJ2-3; TRBD2 is a possible D gene (5 bases). With 1 base removed from V and 6 bases from J, the gap between germline ends came to 5 bases. The CDR3 spans 11 residues. Germline CDR1 GTSNPN, CDR2 SVGIG (reference sequence). The CDR3 loop reads CAWSAGDTQYF. The CDR3 DNA sequence: TGTGCCTGGAGTGCGGGGGATACGCAGTATTTT.

The chain couples TRBV6-5 to TRBJ2-2; TRBD1 or TRBD2 may be the D gene (5 bases each). Trimming stripped 1 base from V and 7 bases from J, with 13 bases between. Germline CDR1 and CDR2: MNHEY and SVGAGI. CDR3 length: 15 amino acids. The CDR3 region has the DNA TGTGCCAGCAGTTACTTGGGACGGAGCCGCGGGGAGCTGTTTTTT. Translation gives CASSYLGRSRGELFF.

This clonotype showed up just a few times. The V and J genes are TRBV4-2 and TRBJ1-2; D gene uncertain. Per the germline V gene, CDR1 is LGHNA and CDR2 is YNFKEQ. The CDR3 covers 16 residues. Trimming took off 0 bases at V and 8 bases at J, with 19 bases between the two ends. The CDR3 DNA is TGTGCCAGCAGCCAAGAATCGTCAGTGGCTCGGGCGGGCTACACCTTC. This gives the protein CASSQESSVARAGYTF.

The CDR3 bases are TGTGCCAGCAGCACTTTACTAGCGGGGTACGACAATGAGCAGTTCTTC. Encoded protein: CASSTLLAGYDNEQFF. This rearrangement joins TRBV2 to TRBJ2-1; 10 positions match TRBD2. Per the germline V gene, CDR1 is SNHLY and CDR2 is FYNNEI. The CDR3 runs 16 residues. Trimming at V came to 6 bases and at J to 5 bases, leaving 10 bases not matched to a gene.

This clonotype was found a few times. V is TRBV11-1 and J is TRBJ2-5, with 10 bases fitting TRBD2. The CDR3 spans 19 residues. Germline CDR1 reads SGHAT; CDR2 reads FQDESV (reference sequence). V lost 4 bases to trimming and J lost 2 bases; unmatched junction nucleotides: 16. The CDR3 is CASSSRPSWSSGGQETQYF. The CDR3 DNA reads TGTGCCAGCAGCTCCCGCCCTTCTTGGAGTAGCGGGGGGCAAGAGACCCAGTACTTC.

The table lists this clonotype with a few counts. V usage is TRBV9 and J usage is TRBJ1-1, with 10 bases aligning to TRBD1. Germline CDR1 is SGDLS and CDR2 is YYNGEE. The CDR3 is 14 amino acids. V shed 3 bases and J 5 bases; nucleotides not matched to a gene: 4. The CDR3 here is CASSARTGGTEAFF. Here the CDR3 DNA reads TGTGCCAGCAGCGCCCGGACAGGGGGTACTGAAGCTTTCTTT.

This clonotype was recorded at least ten times. The chain carries TRBV29-1 and TRBJ2-5; 10 positions agree with TRBD2. The CDR3 is made up of 14 amino acids. CDR1 and CDR2 (germline): SQVTM, ANQGSEA. Trimming at V came to 5 bases and at J to 4 bases, leaving 7 bases not matched to a gene. The CDR3 DNA reads as TGCAGCGTTTGGGGACTAGCGAGGGGAGAGACCCAGTACTTC. It encodes CSVWGLARGETQYF.

This clonotype has only a few counts. This sequence joins TRBV24-1 and TRBJ2-1; TRBD1 might be the D (5 bases). This CDR3 is built from 13 residues. Looked up from germline, CDR1 is KGHDR and CDR2 is SFDVKD. Trimming left V 6 bases short and J 10 bases short, with 15 bases between. The DNA for the CDR3 is TGTGCCACCAGTCAAACAACAGGTGGCGAGCAGTTCTTC. Translating it yields CATSQTTGGEQFF.

The CDR3 spells CAIGPGQGGKAFF. The CDR3 nucleotides read TGTGCCATCGGCCCCGGGCAGGGAGGTAAAGCTTTCTTT. V usage is TRBV4-2 and J usage is TRBJ1-1; D is possibly TRBD1 (5 bases). V was trimmed by 10 bases and J by 9 bases, leaving 21 bases between them. Germline V gene sequence: CDR1 LGHNA, CDR2 YNFKEQ. CDR3 length: 13 amino acids.

The sample holds a few counts of this clonotype. The chain uses TRBV6-5 and TRBJ1-2, with a weak D call TRBD1 (5 bases). CDR1 MNHEY and CDR2 SVGAGI come from the germline V gene. Trimming stripped 3 bases from V and 6 bases from J, with 14 bases between. CDR3 length: 14 residues. CDR3 nucleotides: TGTGCCAGCAGTTATTACCGGACATTGGATGGCTACACCTTC. Protein: CASSYYRTLDGYTF.

This rearrangement joins TRBV7-2 to TRBJ2-4; the D gene could be TRBD1 or TRBD2 (5 bases each). The CDR3 length is 16 residues. Trimming cost V 7 bases and J 0 bases, with 16 bases left between them. Germline V gene lookup returns CDR1 SGHTA and CDR2 FQGNSA. The CDR3 reads CASTEGRLLAKNIQYF. The CDR3 nucleotides are TGTGCCAGCACCGAGGGGCGGTTATTAGCCAAAAACATTCAGTACTTC.

A few counts support this clonotype. This sequence joins TRBV7-2 and TRBJ2-3, with D perhaps assigned TRBD1 or TRBD2 (6 bases each). In germline, CDR1 is SGHTA, CDR2 FQGNSA. Trimming removed 5 bases from V and 10 bases from J, with 22 bases in between. This CDR3 is built from 15 residues. The CDR3 reads CASSAQRTGDMPQYF. The DNA of the CDR3 is TGTGCCAGCAGCGCCCAAAGGACGGGGGACATGCCGCAGTATTTT.

V gene TRBV6-6 combines with J gene TRBJ2-7; no definite D call. Germline V gene data show CDR1 as MNHNY and CDR2 as SVGAGI (reference sequence). V lost 10 bases to trimming and J lost 9 bases, with 16 bases between them. The CDR3 contains 11 residues. CDR3 protein: CATLSPVVQYF. The CDR3 DNA is TGTGCCACCTTGAGCCCCGTTGTGCAGTACTTC.

This clonotype was seen a few times. The CDR3 sequence is CASSSGGAYNQPQHF. As DNA, the CDR3 is TGCGCCAGCAGCTCCGGGGGGGCTTACAATCAGCCCCAGCATTTT. The V and J genes are TRBV5-1 and TRBJ1-5, with D perhaps TRBD1 (6 bases). V was clipped by 3 bases and J by 3 bases, with 13 bases between them. This CDR3 comprises 15 residues. CDR1 is SGHRS and CDR2 is YFSETQ in the germline V gene.

The rearrangement links TRBV10-3 to TRBJ2-2, with D perhaps TRBD1 (6 bases). The CDR3 contains 14 residues. Germline CDR1 is ENHRY and CDR2 is SYGVKD. The ends were cut back, 2 bases at V and 6 bases at J, with 10 bases in the middle. This CDR3 reads CAISEVGAAGELFF. CDR3 nucleotides: TGTGCCATCAGTGAGGTGGGGGCTGCCGGGGAGCTGTTTTTT.

This clonotype has only one observation. This may come from a read error, since a much larger clone is one base off. CDR3 nucleotides: TGCACCAGCAGCCACCTACCGCGGTCCCAAGAGACCCAGTACTTC. Its translation is CTSSHLPRSQETQYF. The genes are TRBV4-3 and TRBJ2-5, with D uncertain. Germline V gene data show CDR1 as LGHNA and CDR2 as YSLEER. This CDR3 region has 15 residues.

This clonotype was picked up a small number of times. The chain combines TRBV9 with TRBJ2-7, with a possible D match to TRBD1 (5 bases). V was shortened by 0 bases and J by 6 bases, with 16 bases between the two germline ends. In germline, CDR1 is SGDLS, CDR2 YYNGEE. This CDR3 contains 15 residues. For the CDR3, the DNA is TGTGCCAGCAGCGTAGGCTCAGGGATTTATGCCGAGCAGTACTTC. This codes for CASSVGSGIYAEQYF.

This clonotype was observed at least ten times. The chain's CDR3 is CAIREQGNTGELFF. The CDR3 region has the DNA TGTGCCATCAGGGAACAAGGGAACACCGGGGAGCTGTTTTTT. The chain combines TRBV15 with TRBJ2-2, with D maybe TRBD1 (5 bases). CDR1 and CDR2 from the germline V gene are LNHNV and YYDKDF (reference sequence). Trimming took off 10 bases at V and 1 base at J, with 13 bases between the two ends. The CDR3 consists of 14 residues. The full variable domain, its missing parts supplied by reference TRBV15 and TRBJ2-2, is DAMVIQNPRYQVTQFGKPVTLSCSQTLNHNVMYWYQQKSSQAPKLLFHYYDKDFNNEADTPDNFQSRRPNTSFCFLDIRSPGLGDTAMYLCAIREQGNTGELFFGEGSRLTVL.

This clonotype was picked up many times. V is TRBV4-3 and J is TRBJ1-5; no reliable D call. This CDR3 contains 13 residues. V lost 4 bases and J 4 bases, leaving 8 bases between the germline ends. Germline V CDR1 and CDR2: LGHNA, YSLEER. As DNA, the CDR3 is TGCGCCAGCAGCCTCAACGTTAATCAGCCCCAGCATTTT. It specifies CASSLNVNQPQHF.

DNA of the CDR3: TGTGCCAGCAGCTTAGAAGCCGGCTCTGGGGCCAACGTCCTGACTTTC. It is translated as CASSLEAGSGANVLTF. The rearrangement uses TRBV7-2 and TRBJ2-6; D not resolved. Germline CDR1 and CDR2: SGHTA and FQGNSA. With 1 base removed from V and 0 bases from J, the gap between germline ends came to 7 bases. The CDR3 totals 16 residues.